Listed below are T cell receptor beta chains from one sample, sequenced in a study of cytomegalovirus exposure and HLA in healthy donors. The assay was immunoSEQ multiplex PCR, and TCRdb's table has in-frame clones only and misses some. The sample yields some 130,000 clones, approximately 77% seen once. Sequenced sample: PBMCs. These receptors all come from a woman aged 60-70 years in good health and CMV-seronegative. Each CDR3 is given with its conserved first and last residue.

J: TRBJ2-1; V: TRBV28; CDR3: CASSWGGYEQFF
J: TRBJ2-7; V: TRBV11-2; CDR3: CASSLGPGQGAYEQYF
J: TRBJ2-6; V: TRBV19; CDR3: CASSIVYPGANVLTF
J: TRBJ2-1; V: TRBV14; CDR3: CASSSHRDYIYNEQFF
J: TRBJ2-1; V: TRBV30; CDR3: CAWTPRGANEQFF
J: TRBJ2-3; V: TRBV28; CDR3: CASRKSGLPQAETDTQYF
J: TRBJ1-2; V: TRBV5-4; CDR3: CASRRDTYGYTF
J: TRBJ2-7; V: TRBV28; CDR3: CASGLFVEQYF
J: TRBJ1-5; V: TRBV28; CDR3: CASSHGRGRTRGGMGNQPQHF
J: TRBJ2-2; V: TRBV5-6; CDR3: CASSKSASGSGGELFF
J: TRBJ2-1; V: TRBV6-1; CDR3: CASSEWGKRGGLKFNEQFF
J: TRBJ2-2; V: TRBV7-3; CDR3: CASSLSRGTTGTGELFF
J: TRBJ1-1; V: TRBV27; CDR3: CASRLRPPNTEAFF
J: TRBJ1-4; V: TRBV5-6; CDR3: CASSLEGGIRTDNEKLFF
J: TRBJ2-1; V: TRBV29-1; CDR3: CSVDYGQAYNEQFF
J: TRBJ2-7; V: TRBV6-1; CDR3: CASSRDRDYEQYF
J: TRBJ2-1; V: TRBV9; CDR3: CASSPRLAGTNEQFF
J: TRBJ2-7; V: TRBV5-1; CDR3: CASSLATGRAYEQYF
J: TRBJ2-2; V: TRBV6-6; CDR3: CASSRESAAGELFF
J: TRBJ1-1; V: TRBV5-1; CDR3: CASSLGGGAAEAFF
J: TRBJ2-3; V: TRBV4-1; CDR3: CASSQETGLSTDTQYF
J: TRBJ2-3; V: TRBV10-2; CDR3: CASNPGGATDTQYF
J: TRBJ1-1; V: TRBV19; CDR3: CASSIRRRENTEAFF
J: TRBJ1-1; V: TRBV29-1; CDR3: CSVATAGGMNTEAFF
J: TRBJ1-4; V: TRBV30; CDR3: CAWSSRQGLTNEKLFF
J: TRBJ2-2; V: TRBV27; CDR3: CASGRWDSPANTGELFF
J: TRBJ2-3; V: TRBV7-2; CDR3: CASSSPLVGGDTQYF
J: TRBJ2-7; V: TRBV19; CDR3: CASSIFSGYEQYF
J: TRBJ1-2; V: TRBV2; CDR3: CASIRGVYGYTF
J: TRBJ2-1; V: TRBV19; CDR3: CASSMFGGSSYNEQFF
J: TRBJ2-3; V: TRBV29-1; CDR3: CSVEDVRLAGGRTDTQYF
J: TRBJ1-5; V: TRBV10-1; CDR3: CASRRQGADQPQHF
J: TRBJ2-1; V: TRBV5-4; CDR3: CASSSPSGSYNEQFF